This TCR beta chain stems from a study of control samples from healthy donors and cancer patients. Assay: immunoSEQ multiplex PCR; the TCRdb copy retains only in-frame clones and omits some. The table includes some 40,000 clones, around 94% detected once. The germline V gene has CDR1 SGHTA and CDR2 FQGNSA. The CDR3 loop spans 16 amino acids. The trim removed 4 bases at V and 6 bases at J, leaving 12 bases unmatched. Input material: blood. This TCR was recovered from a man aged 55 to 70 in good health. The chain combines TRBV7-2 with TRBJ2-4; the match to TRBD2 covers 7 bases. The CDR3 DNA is TGTGCCAGCAGCTCATCTAGCGGCTGGGGCGGAAACATTCAGTACTTC. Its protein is CASSSSSGWGGNIQYF.